This T cell receptor (beta chain) came from a study of T cell repertoires in cytomegalovirus infection. CDR1 LGHNA and CDR2 YNFKEQ come from the germline V gene. The CDR3 totals 20 residues. V lost 0 bases, J lost 1 base, and 8 bases stayed unmatched. TCRdb re-analysed the reads in MiXCR, keeping a single row per CDR3 protein. The sample yields about 830,000 distinct CDR3 sequences, 32% seen once. Note on this clonotype: The antigen is undetermined.

The rearrangement joins TRBV4-2 to TRBJ2-2, with 13 bases lining up with TRBD2. The sequencing here drew on cultured CD8+ T cells from PBMCs, taken from culture after CMV antigen stimulation. The sequence derives from a human donor in good health (CMV status not recorded). Some clones in this sample may be carry-over from other donors' samples. The CDR3 nucleotides are TGTGCCAGCAGCCAAGAAGGTGGACTAGCGGGGGTTCGGAACACCGGGGAGCTGTTTTTT. Translated: CASSQEGGLAGVRNTGELFF.